The 18 T cell receptor beta chains listed next were all sequenced from one sample in a study of CD8 T cells in Susac syndrome. RNA amounts of roughly 0.5 to 1 ug underwent reverse transcription with random hexamers. From the immunoSEQ multiplex PCR reads, TCRdb called clonotypes with MiXCR, one entry per CDR3 protein. Among 15,000 to 20,000 distinct CDR3 sequences, roughly 96% were seen once, and the ten largest hold more than 0.2%. Sequenced input: CD8+ T cells from PBMCs. The receptors here all came from a human donor in good health.

The CDR3 here is CASSRGQVQETQYF. In DNA, the CDR3 is TGTGCCAGCAGCAGGGGACAGGTCCAAGAGACCCAGTACTTC. The rearrangement uses TRBV7-9 and TRBJ2-5, with 8 bases lining up with TRBD1. Germline V CDR1 and CDR2: SEHNR, FQNEAQ (reference sequence). The CDR3 is made up of 14 amino acids. V gave up 5 bases and J gave up 1 base; unmatched junction bases: 3.

The V call is TRBV7-9, the J call TRBJ2-2, with D perhaps matching TRBD2 (5 bases). Germline values: CDR1 SEHNR, CDR2 FQNEAQ (reference sequence). V lost 5 bases, J lost 0 bases, and 13 bases lay in between. There are 16 residues in the CDR3. The CDR3 here is CASSPPLGTNTGELFF. The CDR3 DNA sequence: TGTGCCAGCAGCCCACCACTAGGTACGAACACCGGGGAGCTGTTTTTT.

The chain is built from TRBV19 and TRBJ2-1; D remains ambiguous. The V gene lost 10 bases and the J gene lost 10 bases, with 14 bases spanning the gap. Germline V lookup: CDR1 LNHDA, CDR2 SQIVND (reference sequence). The CDR3 runs 11 residues. CDR3 in amino acids: CAIPLRPEQFF. For the CDR3, the DNA is TGTGCCATTCCTCTCAGACCGGAGCAGTTCTTC.

CDR3 protein: CASSQGLAGENEQFF. CDR3 sequence (DNA): TGTGCCAGCAGCCAAGGACTAGCGGGCGAGAATGAGCAGTTCTTC. The chain links TRBV5-4 to TRBJ2-1, with 11 bases fitting TRBD2. The CDR3 consists of 15 residues. Germline CDR1 reads SGHNT; CDR2 reads YYREEE (reference sequence). Trimming at V came to 4 bases and at J to 7 bases, leaving 7 bases not matched to a gene.

The chain joins TRBV7-9 to TRBJ2-1; D is undetermined. V lost 6 bases to trimming and J lost 4 bases, with 10 bases between them. This CDR3 has 13 residues. Germline CDR1 is SEHNR and CDR2 is FQNEAQ (reference sequence). CDR3 in DNA: TGTGCCAGCAGTTTACCCCTATACAATGAGCAGTTCTTC. It codes for CASSLPLYNEQFF.

The count of this clonotype is one. The chain links TRBV3-1 to TRBJ2-5, with D possibly TRBD1 on 5 matching bases. Germline assignment: CDR1 LGHDT and CDR2 YNNKEL (reference sequence). The CDR3 spans 17 residues. V was trimmed by 3 bases and J by 0 bases, leaving 17 bases between them. CDR3 nucleotide sequence: TGTGCCAGCAGCCATCCCTCTGGGGCATTGTACCAAGAGACCCAGTACTTC. It encodes CASSHPSGALYQETQYF.

The chain couples TRBV11-2 to TRBJ2-2; either TRBD1 or TRBD2 may fit D (5 bases each). Trimming removed 1 base from V and 7 bases from J, with 10 bases in between. Germline assignment: CDR1 SGHAT and CDR2 FQNNGV. The CDR3 covers 14 residues. The CDR3 DNA reads TGTGCCAGCAGCTTAGTGGGACCTGTCGGGGAGCTGTTTTTT. This codes for CASSLVGPVGELFF. The entire variable domain, with the rest obtained from reference TRBV11-2 and TRBJ2-2, is as follows: EAGVAQSPRYKIIEKRQSVAFWCNPISGHATLYWYQQILGQGPKLLIQFQNNGVVDDSQLPKDRFSAERLKGVDSTLKIQPAKLEDSAVYLCASSLVGPVGELFFGEGSRLTVL.

This clonotype was recorded a few times. V gene TRBV7-9 combines with J gene TRBJ2-7, with D possibly TRBD1 on 6 matching bases. Germline loops: CDR1 SEHNR, CDR2 FQNEAQ (reference sequence). The CDR3 contains 15 residues. Trimming stripped 1 base from V and 3 bases from J, with 13 bases between. The CDR3 here is CASSLGGRLFYEQYF. In nucleotides, the CDR3 is TGTGCCAGCAGCTTAGGGGGGCGATTATTCTACGAGCAGTACTTC.

The rearrangement uses TRBV5-4 and TRBJ2-1; 9 bases fit TRBD2. CDR1 SGHNT and CDR2 YYREEE come from the germline V gene (reference sequence). The CDR3 length is 15 residues. V shed 2 bases and J 10 bases; nucleotides not matched to a gene: 10. The CDR3 sequence is CASSFWREGRGEQFF. CDR3 sequence (DNA): TGTGCCAGCAGCTTTTGGCGGGAGGGCCGAGGAGAGCAGTTCTTC.

J is TRBJ1-2 and V is TRBV7-9, with D unclear. The CDR3 runs to 13 residues. V was clipped by 5 bases and J by 1 base, with 8 bases between them. Germline assignment: CDR1 SEHNR and CDR2 FQNEAQ (reference sequence). The CDR3 protein is CASSRHINYGYTF. CDR3 bases: TGTGCCAGCAGCCGACACATTAACTATGGCTACACCTTC.

The genes are TRBV7-9 and TRBJ2-7; TRBD2 matches at 13 bases. Trimming removed 4 bases from V and 6 bases from J; junction bases left unmatched: 9. Germline V gene data show CDR1 as SEHNR and CDR2 as FQNEAQ (reference sequence). The CDR3 contains 16 residues. The CDR3 DNA reads as TGTGCCAGCAGCTCCTCACTAGCGGGAGGGCCGGGCGAGCAGTACTTC. It translates to CASSSSLAGGPGEQYF. Combining the CDR3 with reference TRBV7-9 and TRBJ2-7 gives the whole variable domain DTGVSQNPRHKITKRGQNVTFRCDPISEHNRLYWYRQTLGQGPEFLTYFQNEAQLEKSRLLSDRFSAERPKGSFSTLEIQRTEQGDSAMYLCASSSSLAGGPGEQYFGPGTRLTVT.

V and J are TRBV7-6 and TRBJ2-1; D possibly corresponds to TRBD1 (6 bases). Germline lookup yields CDR1 SGHVS and CDR2 FNYEAQ. The ends were cut back, 5 bases at V and 5 bases at J, with 19 bases in the middle. The CDR3 consists of 16 residues. In DNA, the CDR3 is TGTGCCAGCAGCCCCGTAGAAGTCAGGGGAAACAATGAGCAGTTCTTC. Translation: CASSPVEVRGNNEQFF.

The chain is built from TRBV6-5 and TRBJ2-7, with 7 positions matching TRBD2. The CDR3 has 18 amino acids. CDR1 and CDR2 from the germline V gene are MNHEY and SVGAGI. Trimming removed 2 bases from V and 5 bases from J; junction bases left unmatched: 18. The CDR3 reads CASSYPQRGGEGINEQYV. The CDR3, as DNA: TGTGCCAGCAGTTACCCCCAGCGTGGAGGGGAGGGGATCAACGAGCAGTACGTC.

The DNA of the CDR3 is TGTGCCACCAGTCGGGCAGGGGCAGCAGATACGCAGTATTTT. This sequence encodes CATSRAGAADTQYF. V is TRBV24-1 and J is TRBJ2-3; D might be TRBD1 (6 bases). Deletions cut 6 bases from V and 4 bases from J, with 13 bases between. Germline assignment: CDR1 KGHDR and CDR2 SFDVKD. This CDR3 is 14 amino acids long.

The chain recombines TRBV7-8 with TRBJ2-1; no firm D call. CDR3 size: 13 residues. Trimming took off 1 base at V and 6 bases at J, with 7 bases between the two ends. Germline V CDR1 and CDR2: SGHVS, FQNEAQ. CDR3 coding DNA: TGTGCCAGCAGCTTAGGATTGGGCAATGAGCAGTTCTTC. Amino acid sequence: CASSLGLGNEQFF.

This clonotype has only one observation. The J gene is TRBJ2-1, the V gene TRBV19; 7 bases agree with TRBD2. The CDR3 covers 15 residues. Germline trimming cut 5 bases from V and 0 bases from J; bases unmatched to any gene: 4. CDR1 LNHDA and CDR2 SQIVND come from the germline V gene (reference sequence). The CDR3 spells CASSVGGSSYNEQFF. The CDR3 region has the DNA TGTGCCAGTAGTGTCGGGGGGAGCTCCTACAATGAGCAGTTCTTC.

J is TRBJ1-5 and V is TRBV28; TRBD1 matches at 7 bases. Looked up from germline, CDR1 is MDHEN and CDR2 is SYDVKM. Germline trimming cut 7 bases from V and 0 bases from J; bases unmatched to any gene: 3. The CDR3 totals 14 residues. The CDR3 protein is CASNHRGSNQPQHF. The CDR3 DNA reads TGTGCCAGCAACCACAGGGGTAGCAATCAGCCCCAGCATTTT. Together with reference TRBV28 and TRBJ1-5, the CDR3 gives the full variable domain: DVKVTQSSRYLVKRTGEKVFLECVQDMDHENMFWYRQDPGLGLRLIYFSYDVKMKEKGDIPEGYSVSREKKERFSLILESASTNQTSMYLCASNHRGSNQPQHFGDGTRLSIL.

The chain recombines TRBV30 with TRBJ2-1; maybe TRBD2 (5 bases). Looked up from germline, CDR1 is GTSNPN and CDR2 is SVGIG (reference sequence). The V end was cut by 1 base, the J end by 1 base, with 17 bases between. This CDR3 comprises 17 residues. As DNA, the CDR3 is TGTGCCTGGAGTGCTCCCGGTGATCGGAGGTCCTACAATGAGCAGTTCTTC. Protein product: CAWSAPGDRRSYNEQFF.